A single sample is the source of the 8 T cell receptor beta chains below, sequenced in a study of response to subunit inactivated influenza vaccine. MiXCR was run by TCRdb on the RT-PCR reads, yielding one entry per CDR3 protein. The sample yields hundreds of thousands of distinct CDR3 sequences, approximately 15% seen once. The sample was PBMCs from blood, taken roughly 13 days after vaccination. The receptors come from a man aged 45 to 65 who received an inactivated influenza vaccine.

The rearrangement joins TRBV6-6 to TRBJ2-1; D is perhaps TRBD2 (5 bases). Trimming cost V 5 bases and J 7 bases, with 12 bases left between them. The CDR3 has 13 residues. The V gene's germline CDR1 is MNHNY and CDR2 SVGAGI (reference sequence). The CDR3 sequence: CASSPSFGNEQFF. The CDR3 DNA follows: TGTGCCAGCAGTCCTAGCTTCGGTAATGAGCAGTTCTTC.

This clonotype was picked up a small number of times. The rearrangement joins TRBV29-1 to TRBJ2-3; 10 nucleotides align to TRBD2. CDR1 is SQVTM, CDR2 ANQGSEA, per germline. CDR3 length: 14 residues. J was trimmed by 2 bases and V by 4 bases; bases with no gene match: 3. CDR3 in amino acids: CSVGTSGTTDTQYF. Written as DNA, the CDR3 is TGCAGCGTTGGGACTAGCGGTACCACAGATACGCAGTATTTT.

This clonotype was counted only a few times. The chain has TRBV11-2 and TRBJ1-5; TRBD1 aligns across 9 bases. Per germline, CDR1 SGHAT and CDR2 FQNNGV. CDR3 length equals 17 residues. V shed 4 bases and J 0 bases; nucleotides not matched to a gene: 7. CDR3: CASSSATGGYSNQPQHF. CDR3 bases: TGTGCCAGCAGCTCTGCGACAGGGGGATATAGCAATCAGCCCCAGCATTTT.

The rearrangement joins TRBV5-6 to TRBJ1-5; the D is unclear. The CDR3 has 15 amino acids. Germline V lookup: CDR1 SGHDT, CDR2 YYEEEE. V was clipped by 0 bases and J by 3 bases, with 10 bases between them. The CDR3 nucleotides are TGTGCCAGCAGCTTGGGGGGAACAGCCAATCAGCCCCAGCATTTT. Translated: CASSLGGTANQPQHF.

This clonotype occurred many times. J is TRBJ2-7 and V is TRBV20-1; possibly TRBD1 or TRBD2 for D (5 bases each). The CDR3 is made up of 14 amino acids. Germline-derived CDR1 and CDR2 are DFQATT and SNEGSKA (reference sequence). Trimming shortened V by 6 bases and J by 0 bases, and 15 bases separated the two germline ends. The CDR3 loop is CSAPGTQSSYEQYF. The DNA of the CDR3 is TGCAGTGCCCCCGGGACCCAAAGCTCCTACGAGCAGTACTTC.

The gene calls are TRBV20-1 and TRBJ2-3; either TRBD1 or TRBD2 may supply D (5 bases each). V was cut by 1 base and J by 1 base, with 12 bases left in between. The CDR3 is 15 amino acids. Germline CDR1 reads DFQATT; CDR2 reads SNEGSKA (reference sequence). CDR3: CSARGGEGGTDTQYF. Here the CDR3 DNA reads TGCAGTGCTAGAGGAGGGGAAGGGGGCACAGATACGCAGTATTTT.

The rearrangement uses TRBV5-1 and TRBJ2-7, with TRBD2 matching 12 bases. V lost 4 bases, J lost 3 bases, and 14 bases stayed unmatched. The CDR3 extends over 18 amino acids. Germline V CDR1 and CDR2: SGHRS, YFSETQ. The chain's CDR3 is CASSAPRGRLAGDYEQYF. As DNA, the CDR3 is TGCGCCAGCAGCGCGCCCCGGGGAAGACTAGCGGGAGACTACGAGCAGTACTTC. Based on the CDR3 plus reference TRBV5-1 and TRBJ2-7, the full variable domain is KAGVTQTPRYLIKTRGQQVTLSCSPISGHRSVSWYQQTPGQGLQFLFEYFSETQRNKGNFPGRFSGRQFSNSRSEMNVSTLELGDSALYLCASSAPRGRLAGDYEQYFGPGTRLTVT.

This clonotype was recorded at least ten times. V is TRBV4-3 and J is TRBJ2-3, with D uncertain. Deletions cut 1 base from V and 2 bases from J, with 16 bases between. Germline CDR1 and CDR2: LGHNA and YSLEER. This CDR3 has 17 residues. Here the CDR3 reads CASSQGGGIGVTDTQYF. CDR3 bases: TGCGCCAGCAGCCAAGGAGGTGGAATTGGGGTCACAGATACGCAGTATTTT.